The clone carrying this TCR beta chain was seen at least ten times. What it recognizes is unknown. These data originate in a study of T cells after yellow fever vaccination. General study results and limits: Though it reached lower strength, the secondary response hit its peak faster, day 5 versus 15.

TCRdb passed the 5' RACE reads through MiXCR, listing each CDR3 protein once. Of 250,000 to 400,000 distinct CDR3 sequences in the sample, 3.5% to 4.5% were seen once. The CDR3 runs to 12 residues. In germline, CDR1 is ENHRY, CDR2 SYGVKD. V was pared by 6 bases and J by 6 bases, with 4 bases of the junction left unmatched. The sequencing used PBMCs, collected 15 days after the yellow fever booster vaccination. The clonotype comes from a man aged 18 to 29 who received the YFV17D yellow fever vaccine. The chain has TRBV10-3 and TRBJ2-7; 8 bases match TRBD1. CDR3 DNA: TGTGCCATCAGCGCGACAGGGGCCGAGCAGTACGTC. This codes for CAISATGAEQYV.